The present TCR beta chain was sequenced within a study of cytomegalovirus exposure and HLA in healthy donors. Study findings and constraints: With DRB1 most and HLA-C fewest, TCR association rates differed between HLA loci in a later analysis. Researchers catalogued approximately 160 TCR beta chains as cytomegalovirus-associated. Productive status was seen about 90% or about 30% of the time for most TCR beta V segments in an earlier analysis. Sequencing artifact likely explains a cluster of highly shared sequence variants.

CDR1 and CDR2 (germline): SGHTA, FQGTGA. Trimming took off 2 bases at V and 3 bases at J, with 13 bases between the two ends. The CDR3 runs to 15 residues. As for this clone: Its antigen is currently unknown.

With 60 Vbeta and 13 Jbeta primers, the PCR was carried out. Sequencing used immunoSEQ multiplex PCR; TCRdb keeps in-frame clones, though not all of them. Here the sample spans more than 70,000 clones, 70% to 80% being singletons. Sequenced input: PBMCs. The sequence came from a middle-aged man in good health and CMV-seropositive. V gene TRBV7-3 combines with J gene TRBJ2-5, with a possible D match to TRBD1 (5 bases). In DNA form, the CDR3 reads TGTGCCAGCAGCTTACAGGGTTTTGAGGAAGAGACCCAGTACTTC. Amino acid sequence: CASSLQGFEEETQYF.